A selection of T cell receptor beta chains follows, all from one sample in a study of vaccination and CD4 T cells after COVID-19. Each CDR3 protein is one row after TCRdb ran MiXCR on the PCR reads. This sample yields around 11,000 distinct CDR3 sequences, of which about two fifths are seen a single time; roughly 12% belongs to the top ten. The antigens of these receptors remain unknown. The sequencing here drew on CD4+ T cells from blood, cultured in vitro, taken after SARS-CoV-2 vaccination. The receptor source for this set is a human donor who had recovered from COVID-19. CDR3s include the opening cysteine and the closing phenylalanine or tryptophan. The order of the fields is J gene, clone size, D gene, V gene, CDR3 DNA, CDR3 protein. D genes are given only for firm matches. Expanded clones get a size class; other rows say once, few or many, or leave the size out.

J: TRBJ1-5; size: .; D: TRBD1; V: TRBV27; DNA: TGTGCCAGCATCGGCCGGGACAGGGTGGGCAATCAGCCCCAGCATTTT; CDR3: CASIGRDRVGNQPQHF
J: TRBJ1-1; size: .; D: .; V: TRBV23-1; DNA: TGCGCCAGCAGCCCACCCGGGGCCAACACTGAAGCTTTCTTT; CDR3: CASSPPGANTEAFF
J: TRBJ2-7; size: few; D: TRBD2; V: TRBV6-5; DNA: TGTGCCAGCAGTTATGGAGCGGGAGGGCAGTTTATTCGGGAGCAGTACTTC; CDR3: CASSYGAGGQFIREQYF
J: TRBJ1-3; size: .; D: TRBD1; V: TRBV20-1; DNA: TGCAGTGCTAGCCCCCCGGACAGGGTCGGAAACACCATATATTTT; CDR3: CSASPPDRVGNTIYF
J: TRBJ2-3; size: .; D: .; V: TRBV7-2; DNA: TGTGCCAGCAGCCCCGTGTTGCGGAGGGACACAGATACGCAGTATTTT; CDR3: CASSPVLRRDTDTQYF
J: TRBJ2-1; size: .; D: TRBD2; V: TRBV6-1; DNA: TGTGCCAGCAGCCCTCTAGCGGCCGCAGCCCCCAATGAGCAGTTCTTC; CDR3: CASSPLAAAAPNEQFF
J: TRBJ2-3; size: once; D: TRBD2; V: TRBV20-1; DNA: TGCAGTATAACCGGGAGGGGGGATACGCAGTATTTT; CDR3: CSITGRGDTQYF
J: TRBJ2-1; size: few; D: .; V: TRBV20-1; DNA: TGCAGTGCAGAATTGACGGATTACAATGAGCAGTTCTTC; CDR3: CSAELTDYNEQFF
J: TRBJ2-2; size: .; D: TRBD2; V: TRBV7-3; DNA: TGTGCCAGCAGCTTAGGTTCGCTAGCGGGAGTCTCGGCCGGGGAGCTGTTTTTT; CDR3: CASSLGSLAGVSAGELFF
J: TRBJ2-3; size: .; D: TRBD2; V: TRBV4-3; DNA: TGCGCCAGCAGCCAAGGCGGACTAGCGGGAGTGGCAGATACGCAGTATTTT; CDR3: CASSQGGLAGVADTQYF
J: TRBJ2-3; size: few; D: .; V: TRBV27; DNA: TGTGCCAGCAGTTTCGGAATATCCGATACGCAGTATTTT; CDR3: CASSFGISDTQYF
J: TRBJ1-2; size: medium-sized; D: .; V: TRBV18; DNA: TGTGCCAGCTCACCACCGGCAGGGGTAGGCTACACCTTC; CDR3: CASSPPAGVGYTF
J: TRBJ2-5; size: once; D: TRBD2; V: TRBV5-4; DNA: TGTGCCAGCAGGGGGAGATCTTTTAGCGGGAAAGAGACCCAGTACTTC; CDR3: CASRGRSFSGKETQYF
J: TRBJ2-5; size: .; D: .; V: TRBV7-3; DNA: TGTGCCAGCGGCCAGCCCCAAGAGACCCAGTACTTC; CDR3: CASGQPQETQYF